This section outlines one TCR beta chain sequence together with its context. As yet, its antigen is unknown. The data are from a study of T cells in Graves' hyperthyroidism and ophthalmopathy. Study as a whole: Peripheral blood was obtained at initial diagnosis, preceding any treatment. General study findings and limits: Stable hyperthyroidism and ophthalmopathy were separated using 13 V-J signatures. In blood, most of the thyroid clonotypes expanded above 0.001 were also present.

Germline CDR1 reads MDHEN; CDR2 reads SYDVKM. The CDR3 is 17 residues long. The ends were cut back, 3 bases at V and 10 bases at J, with 25 bases in the middle. TCR beta CDR3 sequences were amplified from RNA transcripts. The HTBI primer set was used in a first-round RT-PCR of the TCR CDR3. One entry per CDR3 protein, called by TCRdb with MiXCR from the multiplex PCR reads. The sample consists of around 290,000 distinct CDR3 sequences, roughly 15% of them appearing once. Sample: blood. This TCR was sampled from a woman between 25 and 40 years old with Graves' hyperthyroidism that later progressed to Graves' ophthalmopathy. V gene TRBV28 combines with J gene TRBJ1-5, with a tentative D call TRBD1 (5 bases). For the CDR3, the DNA is TGTGCCAGCAGTTTGGGGGGGGGGGGGAGCCCCTCCAACCCCCAGCATTTT. Protein: CASSLGGGGSPSNPQHF.